This T cell receptor beta chain was retrieved from a study of cytomegalovirus exposure and HLA in healthy donors. Broader study findings: In a later analysis, about 17,000 TCR beta sequences were associated with HLA alleles at 0.05 false discovery rate.

This clone was detected once. What it binds is unknown. This PCR relied on a set of 60 Vbeta primers and 13 Jbeta primers. TCRdb's table, derived via immunoSEQ multiplex PCR, lists solely in-frame clones and lacks some. This table has roughly 200,000 clones, around 85% appearing once. The V end was cut by 4 bases, the J end by 0 bases, with 3 bases between. The CDR3 spans 12 residues. Germline CDR1 reads SGHTS; CDR2 reads YDEGEE. This sequence was found in a woman aged 45-65 years in good health and CMV-seronegative. The rearrangement uses TRBV5-8 and TRBJ2-3, with no clear D. Sequenced material: PBMCs. CDR3: CASSRSTDTQYF. DNA for the CDR3: TGTGCCAGCAGCCGTAGCACAGATACGCAGTATTTT.